This section outlines one T cell receptor beta chain sequence together with its context. Its antigen is not known. These data originate in a study of blood T cells in healthy people across ages. Study findings and constraints: Roughly linear age-related decline in beta diversity appeared, significant by age approximately 43. Naive CD4+ cell counts and diversity both ran higher in long-lived than in aged donors.

Trimming removed 3 bases from V and 3 bases from J; junction bases left unmatched: 4. The CDR3 is 15 amino acids. Combining a sample-barcoded 5' primer with a J-beta primer mix, a second PCR ran for about 7 to 11 cycles. Each cDNA molecule received a tag from a template-switch adaptor that had 12 random nucleotides. TCRdb redid the calling of the 5' RACE reads with MiXCR, one entry per CDR3 protein. The sample lists 1.5 million to 2 million distinct CDR3 sequences, under 30% occurring once. This clonotype was sampled from a woman aged 25 to 39 in good health. The chain is built from TRBV12-3 or TRBV12-4 and TRBJ2-1; 8 positions agree with TRBD1. Sequencing was carried out using blood. CDR3 residues: CASSFGQGLYNEQFF. DNA for the CDR3: TGTGCCAGCAGTTTCGGACAGGGACTCTACAATGAGCAGTTCTTC.